The sequence of this T cell receptor (beta chain) was determined in a study of identical twins. Study findings and constraints: Twin pairs' shared out-of-frame alpha sequences were enriched in low generation probability. Abundant beta clonotypes from cord blood had fewer insertions, unlike memory repertoires, which showed none.

This clonotype was observed a handful of times. Its antigen is still unknown. V gave up 7 bases and J gave up 9 bases, with 15 bases separating them. The CDR3 extends over 12 amino acids. TCRdb re-called the 5' RACE reads with MiXCR, one entry per CDR3 protein. The table lists more than 600,000 distinct CDR3 sequences, around a sixth of them singletons. The same sample was also used in a study of T cells expressing NK-cell markers. From that second work: Sequencing of TCR beta repertoires drew on sorted CD3+CD56+NKG2C+, CD3+CD56+NKG2C- and CD3+CD56-NKG2C+ T cells.

The origin of this receptor is a young woman in good health. The chain combines TRBV12-3 or TRBV12-4 with TRBJ1-1, with D hard to call. Input material: PBMCs. The chain's CDR3 is CASTLGQTKAFF. The CDR3 nucleotides are TGTGCCAGCACCCTAGGGCAGACGAAAGCTTTCTTT.